The 9 T cell receptor beta chains listed next were all sequenced from one sample in a study of Ad26.COV2.S vaccination and SARS-CoV-2 variants. The table came from immunoSEQ multiplex PCR; TCRdb's copy has only in-frame clones and leaves some out. The profile shows 410,000 or so clones, approximately 92% of them singletons. Treatment described: around 19 received Ad26.COV2.S at low or high dose, single or two shots; roughly five received placebo; per-sample allocation not given. Samples were taken on day 63 after the first vaccine or placebo injection. The starting material was peripheral blood, obtained in a trial of Ad26.COV2.S vaccine versus placebo. Receptors were obtained from a person aged 18 to 65 who received the Ad26.COV2.S COVID-19 vaccine or a placebo.

With respect to this clone: Other DNA sequences in the sample encode the same CDR3. This chain connects TRBV18 to TRBJ2-1; the match to TRBD1 covers 9 bases. The germline V gene encodes CDR1 KGHSH and CDR2 LQKENI. The CDR3 is 15 residues long. V lost 0 bases and J lost 4; bases outside the gene matches: 1. The CDR3 here is CASSPPGQGYNEQFF. CDR3 in DNA: TGTGCCAGCTCACCACCAGGACAGGGGTACAATGAGCAGTTCTTC.

This chain connects TRBV2 to TRBJ1-6, with 9 bases fitting TRBD1. Trimming at V came to 6 bases and at J to 6 bases, leaving 3 bases not matched to a gene. Germline V gives CDR1 SNHLY, CDR2 FYNNEI. The CDR3 is made up of 14 amino acids. In nucleotides, the CDR3 is TGTGCCAGCAGCGCGGACAGGGGTAATTCACCCCTCCACTTT. Translating gives CASSADRGNSPLHF.

V usage is TRBV5-1 and J usage is TRBJ2-1, with 12 bases fitting TRBD2. CDR1 and CDR2 (germline): SGHRS, YFSETQ. The CDR3 has 15 residues. V gave up 0 bases and J gave up 10 bases; unmatched junction bases: 5. The CDR3 DNA reads as TGCGCCAGCAGCTTGGCACGACTAGCGGGAGAGGAGCAGTTCTTC. Its protein is CASSLARLAGEEQFF.

The chain employs TRBV21-1 and TRBJ2-7. TRBV21-1 is reported as a pseudogene. The CDR3 is made up of 17 amino acids. The CDR3 spells CASSKLGESDSSYEQYF. The CDR3 DNA sequence: TGTGCCAGCAGCAAATTGGGGGAGAGTGATAGCTCCTACGAGCAGTACTTC.

This chain uses TRBV19 with TRBJ1-5; 9 bases agree with TRBD1. In germline, CDR1 is LNHDA, CDR2 SQIVND (reference sequence). V gave up 0 bases and J gave up 3 bases; unmatched junction bases: 6. The CDR3 length is 17 residues. In DNA, the CDR3 is TGTGCCAGTAGTATAGATCGCGAACAGGGGGCCAATCAGCCCCAGCATTTT. Protein sequence: CASSIDREQGANQPQHF.

The CDR3 nucleotides are TGTGCCAGCAGCTTTTCCGGGACAGGGGGCGAGCAGTACTTC. Residues: CASSFSGTGGEQYF. V is TRBV11-3 and J is TRBJ2-7; the match to TRBD1 covers 11 bases. Per germline, CDR1 SGHNT and CDR2 YENEEA. Losses at the gene ends were 3 bases for V and 6 bases for J; bases not matched to a gene: 4. CDR3 length equals 14 residues.

The V call is TRBV7-9, the J call TRBJ1-1; the match to TRBD1 covers 7 bases. The V segment lost 1 base and the J segment 2 bases; nucleotides outside the gene matches: 4. Germline lookup yields CDR1 SEHNR and CDR2 FQNEAQ (reference sequence). The CDR3 has 15 residues. This chain's CDR3 is CASSLVSGGNTEAFF. Here the CDR3 DNA reads TGTGCCAGCAGCTTAGTTTCAGGGGGTAACACTGAAGCTTTCTTT.

This clone was found a few times. In the same sample, other DNA sequences code for this CDR3. The J gene is TRBJ2-7, the V gene TRBV27, with 7 bases that match TRBD1. The V and J ends lost 6 bases and 0 bases, in that order; junction bases with no gene match: 5. Germline-derived CDR1 and CDR2 are MNHEY and SMNVEV (reference sequence). The CDR3 is made up of 14 amino acids. The CDR3 region has the DNA TGTGCCAGCAGCCTGACAGGGACCTCCTACGAGCAGTACTTC. Translating it yields CASSLTGTSYEQYF.

This chain joins TRBV18 and TRBJ2-3; no clear D gene. Germline V CDR1 and CDR2: KGHSH, LQKENI. The germline V and J ends were trimmed by 3 bases and 5 bases, with 21 bases remaining between them. The CDR3 has 17 amino acids. This chain's CDR3 is CASSPTPGLIMGDTQYF. DNA for the CDR3: TGTGCCAGCTCACCGACCCCCGGGCTGATCATGGGAGATACGCAGTATTTT.